The 9 T cell receptor beta chains given below trace back to one sample, sequenced in a study of T cell changes during pregnancy in multiple sclerosis. TCRdb's copy holds only in-frame clones and misses some; the assay was immunoSEQ multiplex PCR. The table lists 70,000 to 95,000 clones, 90% to 95% of them singletons. The source material was peripheral blood, sampled after pregnancy. The receptors originated from a female donor in good health, enrolled as a control in a pregnancy study.

This chain links TRBV30 with TRBJ1-3, with D tentatively TRBD1 (6 bases). This CDR3 spans 15 amino acids. V lost 1 base to trimming and J lost 4 bases, with 14 bases between them. CDR1 and CDR2 (germline): GTSNPN, SVGIG (reference sequence). CDR3 amino acids: CAWSALGQPGNTIYF. DNA for the CDR3: TGTGCCTGGAGTGCACTGGGACAACCCGGAAACACCATATATTTT.

The chain links TRBV28 to TRBJ1-2; D is unresolved. V was trimmed by 2 bases and J by 4 bases, leaving 11 bases between them. The CDR3 runs to 14 residues. CDR1 is MDHEN and CDR2 is SYDVKM in the germline V gene. The CDR3 here is CASSLTGQGYGYTF. The DNA for the CDR3 is TGTGCCAGCAGTTTAACTGGGCAAGGCTATGGCTACACCTTC.

Worth noting for this clone: The junction shows a germline mismatch at one end, possibly a read error. This sample also contains other DNA sequences that code for the same CDR3. This sequence joins TRBV5-4 and TRBJ1-2; D gene ambiguous. From germline, CDR1 is SGHNT and CDR2 YYREEE (reference sequence). CDR3 length: 14 residues. The CDR3 DNA reads TGTGCTAGCAGCTTGGGTTCAGCGAACTATGGCTACACCTTC. Translating gives CASSLGSANYGYTF. The full variable domain, its missing parts supplied by reference TRBV5-4 and TRBJ1-2, is ETGVTQSPTHLIKTRGQQVTLRCSSQSGHNTVSWYQQALGQGPQFIFQYYREEENGRGNFPPRFSGLQFPNYSSELNVNALELDDSALYLCASSLGSANYGYTFGSGTRLTVV.

The CDR3 here is CATSAGTGYEQYF. The DNA of the CDR3 is TGTGCCACCTCCGCCGGGACTGGCTACGAGCAGTACTTC. The rearrangement links TRBV6-5 to TRBJ2-7; perhaps TRBD2 as D (6 bases). The CDR3 is 13 residues long. Germline V lookup: CDR1 MNHEY, CDR2 SVGAGI. Trimming took off 10 bases at V and 3 bases at J, with 16 bases between the two ends.

The chain combines TRBV9 with TRBJ1-1; maybe TRBD1 (6 bases). V gave up 5 bases and J gave up 5 bases, with 19 bases separating them. This CDR3 region has 15 residues. Germline V gene lookup returns CDR1 SGDLS and CDR2 YYNGEE. The CDR3 region has the DNA TGTGCCAGCAGTGCCTTTGGGGGGGCTTCGACTGAAGCTTTCTTT. Translating it yields CASSAFGGASTEAFF.

The chain couples TRBV28 to TRBJ1-2; no definite D call. The germline gives CDR1 MDHEN, CDR2 SYDVKM. Trimming stripped 8 bases from V and 0 bases from J, with 16 bases between. CDR3 length equals 15 residues. The CDR3 DNA reads TGTGCCAGCGAAGAGGGAACCACTTCTAACTATGGCTACACCTTC. Its protein product is CASEEGTTSNYGYTF.

V is TRBV10-1 and J is TRBJ1-1, with a tentative D call TRBD1 (5 bases). Germline CDR1 WNHNN, CDR2 SYGVQD (reference sequence). There are 12 residues in the CDR3. V was cut by 6 bases and J by 4 bases, with 9 bases left in between. The CDR3 sequence: CASRGRGTEAFF. The CDR3, as DNA: TGCGCCAGCAGGGGGAGGGGCACTGAAGCTTTCTTT.

The chain links TRBV6-4 to TRBJ2-5; maybe TRBD2 (5 bases). V lost 0 bases to trimming and J lost 5 bases, with 16 bases between them. Germline V gene lookup returns CDR1 MRHNA and CDR2 SNTAGT. This CDR3 comprises 16 residues. CDR3 coding DNA: TGTGCCAGCAGTGACTCGCTAGCCGAGGCCCTCGAGACCCAGTACTTC. It encodes CASSDSLAEALETQYF.

V and J are TRBV18 and TRBJ2-3; TRBD2 might be the D (6 bases). Germline V lookup: CDR1 KGHSH, CDR2 LQKENI. The CDR3 has 16 amino acids. Trimming took off 2 bases at V and 3 bases at J, with 15 bases between the two ends. CDR3 DNA: TGTGCCAGCTCACCAGCACTAGCCGATGGGACAGATACGCAGTATTTT. This translates into CASSPALADGTDTQYF.